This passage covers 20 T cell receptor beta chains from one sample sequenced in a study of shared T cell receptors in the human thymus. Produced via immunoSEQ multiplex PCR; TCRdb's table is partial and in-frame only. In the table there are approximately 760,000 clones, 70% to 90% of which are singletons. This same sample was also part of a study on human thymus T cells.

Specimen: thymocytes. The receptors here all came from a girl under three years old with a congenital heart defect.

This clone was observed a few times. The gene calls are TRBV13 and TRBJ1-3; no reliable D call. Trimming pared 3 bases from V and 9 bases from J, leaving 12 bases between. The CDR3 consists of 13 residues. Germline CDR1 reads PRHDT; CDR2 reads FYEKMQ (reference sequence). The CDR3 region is CASSFPTYSTIYF. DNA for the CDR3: TGTGCCAGCAGCTTCCCTACTTATAGCACCATATATTTT.

The CDR3 DNA reads TGTGCTAGTAGACAATTCGCCGATGTTAAGCCCTATGGCTACACCTTC. This encodes CASRQFADVKPYGYTF. The J gene is TRBJ1-2, the V gene TRBV12-5; D gene unclear. The CDR3 is made up of 16 amino acids. Trimming stripped 8 bases from V and 4 bases from J, with 23 bases between. Germline V lookup: CDR1 LGHNT, CDR2 FRNRAP.

CDR3: CASSFPLDSLAGNYYEQYF. CDR3 bases: TGTGCCAGCAGTTTCCCCCTCGACTCCCTAGCGGGAAACTACTACGAGCAGTACTTC. This chain uses TRBV28 with TRBJ2-7; 9 nucleotides align to TRBD2. Germline CDR1 is MDHEN and CDR2 is SYDVKM. This CDR3 is built from 19 residues. After removal of 3 bases from V and 3 bases from J, the junction contained 18 bases not matched to a gene.

The CDR3 region has the DNA TGTGCCAGCAGCTTGGGACAGGGTTGGGCCACTGAAGCTTTCTTT. Residues: CASSLGQGWATEAFF. V gene TRBV11-2 combines with J gene TRBJ1-1, with TRBD1 identical over 9 bases. Per the germline V gene, CDR1 is SGHAT and CDR2 is FQNNGV. Unmatched junction bases numbered 6, after V lost 3 bases and J lost 4 bases. The CDR3 is 15 amino acids.

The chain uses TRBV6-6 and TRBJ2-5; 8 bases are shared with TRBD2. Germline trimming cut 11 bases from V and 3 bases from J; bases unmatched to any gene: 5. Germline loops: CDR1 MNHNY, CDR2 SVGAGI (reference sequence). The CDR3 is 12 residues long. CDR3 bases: TGTGCCGCGGGGGGCGGGGAAGAGACCCAGTACTTC. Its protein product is CAAGGGEETQYF.

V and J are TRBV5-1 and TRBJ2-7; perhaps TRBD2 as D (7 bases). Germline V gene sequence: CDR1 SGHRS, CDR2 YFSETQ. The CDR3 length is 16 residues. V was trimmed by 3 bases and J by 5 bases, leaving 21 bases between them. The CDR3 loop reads CASSSTLGGAWNEQYF. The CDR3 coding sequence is TGCGCCAGCAGCTCGACGCTAGGGGGGGCTTGGAACGAGCAGTACTTC.

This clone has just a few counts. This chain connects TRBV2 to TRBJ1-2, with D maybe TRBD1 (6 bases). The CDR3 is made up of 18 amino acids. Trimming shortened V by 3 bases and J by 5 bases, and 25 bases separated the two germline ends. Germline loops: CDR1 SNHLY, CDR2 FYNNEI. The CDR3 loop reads CASSDPLRGQPAPYGYTF. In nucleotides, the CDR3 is TGTGCCAGCAGTGACCCCCTAAGGGGACAACCGGCCCCTTATGGCTACACCTTC.

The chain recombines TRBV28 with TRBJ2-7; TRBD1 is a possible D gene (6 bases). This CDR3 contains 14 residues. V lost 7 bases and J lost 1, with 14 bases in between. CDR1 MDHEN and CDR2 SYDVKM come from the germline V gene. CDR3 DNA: TGTGCCAGCAAGGCTGGACAGAGATCCTACGAGCAGTACTTC. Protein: CASKAGQRSYEQYF.

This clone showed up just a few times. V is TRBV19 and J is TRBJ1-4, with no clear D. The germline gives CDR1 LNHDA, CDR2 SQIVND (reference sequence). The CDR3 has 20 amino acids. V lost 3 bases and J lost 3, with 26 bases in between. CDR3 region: CASSIRRLTIGVVPNEKLFF. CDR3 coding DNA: TGTGCCAGTAGTATCCGGAGACTAACTATCGGGGTAGTCCCTAATGAAAAACTGTTTTTT.

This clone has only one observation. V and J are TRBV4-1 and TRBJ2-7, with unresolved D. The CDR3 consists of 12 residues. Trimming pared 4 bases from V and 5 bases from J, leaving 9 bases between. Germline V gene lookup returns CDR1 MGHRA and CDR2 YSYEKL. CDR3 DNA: TGCGCCAGCAGCCGATGGGCCGACGAGCAGTACTTC. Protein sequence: CASSRWADEQYF.

CDR3 nucleotides: TGTGCCAGCAGGCAAATTAGTACTAGCGGGGACGACGAGCAGTACTTC. It encodes CASRQISTSGDDEQYF. The gene calls are TRBV6-6 and TRBJ2-7; 10 nucleotides agree with TRBD2. Germline CDR1 and CDR2: MNHNY and SVGAGI (reference sequence). The junction had 13 bases not matched to a gene; V was cut back by 6 bases and J by 5 bases. The CDR3 runs 16 residues.

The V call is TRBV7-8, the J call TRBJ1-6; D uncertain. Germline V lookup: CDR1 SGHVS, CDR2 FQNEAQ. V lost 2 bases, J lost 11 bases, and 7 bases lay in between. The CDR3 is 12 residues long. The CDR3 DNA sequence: TGTGCCAGCAGCTTAATCGGTCCACCCCTCCACTTT. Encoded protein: CASSLIGPPLHF.

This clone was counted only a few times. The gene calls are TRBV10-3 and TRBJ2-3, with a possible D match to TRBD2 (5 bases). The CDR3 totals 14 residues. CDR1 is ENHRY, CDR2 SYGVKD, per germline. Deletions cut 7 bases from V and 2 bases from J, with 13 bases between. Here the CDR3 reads CAIKTNRSTDTQYF. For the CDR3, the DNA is TGTGCCATCAAGACTAATCGATCCACAGATACGCAGTATTTT.

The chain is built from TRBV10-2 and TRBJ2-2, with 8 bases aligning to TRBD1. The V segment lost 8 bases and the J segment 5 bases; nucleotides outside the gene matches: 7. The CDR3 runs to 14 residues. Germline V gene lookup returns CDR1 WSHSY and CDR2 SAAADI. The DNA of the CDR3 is TGCGCCAGCGCTGACAGGGGACGGACCGGGGAGCTGTTTTTT. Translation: CASADRGRTGELFF.

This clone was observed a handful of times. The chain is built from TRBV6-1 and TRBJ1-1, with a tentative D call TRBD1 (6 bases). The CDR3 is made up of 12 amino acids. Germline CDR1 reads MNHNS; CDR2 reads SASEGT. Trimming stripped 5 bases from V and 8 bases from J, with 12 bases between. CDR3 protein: CASSPTDREAFF. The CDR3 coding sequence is TGTGCCAGCAGTCCGACGGACAGAGAAGCTTTCTTT.

In DNA, the CDR3 is TGTGCCAGCAGCGGTTTAGGCGGGCAGTATAATTCACCCCTCCACTTT. It is translated as CASSGLGGQYNSPLHF. This sequence joins TRBV25-1 and TRBJ1-6; D call uncertain. V dropped 6 bases and J dropped 4 bases, with 16 bases sitting between them. Germline V gene sequence: CDR1 MGHDK, CDR2 SYGVNS. The CDR3 is made up of 16 amino acids.

Here the CDR3 DNA reads TGTGCCACCAGCAGAGTTTTGCCGGGATCCCAGCCGTACGAGCAGTACTTC. Translated: CATSRVLPGSQPYEQYF. The rearrangement uses TRBV15 and TRBJ2-7; D perhaps matches TRBD2 (5 bases). This CDR3 comprises 17 residues. V lost 1 base and J lost 4, with 20 bases in between. CDR1 and CDR2 (germline): LNHNV, YYDKDF (reference sequence).

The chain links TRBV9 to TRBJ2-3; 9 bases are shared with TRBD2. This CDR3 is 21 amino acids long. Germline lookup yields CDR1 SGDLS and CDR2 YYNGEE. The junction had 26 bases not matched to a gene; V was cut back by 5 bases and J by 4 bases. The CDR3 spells CASSPPSGFAGGPLYSDTQYF. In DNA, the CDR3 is TGTGCCAGCAGTCCTCCATCCGGTTTTGCGGGGGGGCCTTTATATTCAGATACGCAGTATTTT.

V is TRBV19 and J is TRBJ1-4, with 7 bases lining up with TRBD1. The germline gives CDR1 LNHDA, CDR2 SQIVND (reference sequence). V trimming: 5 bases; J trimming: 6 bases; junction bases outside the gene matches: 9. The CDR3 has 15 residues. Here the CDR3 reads CASSLPGQLYEKLFF. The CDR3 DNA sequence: TGTGCCAGTAGTCTCCCGGGACAGTTATATGAAAAACTGTTTTTT.

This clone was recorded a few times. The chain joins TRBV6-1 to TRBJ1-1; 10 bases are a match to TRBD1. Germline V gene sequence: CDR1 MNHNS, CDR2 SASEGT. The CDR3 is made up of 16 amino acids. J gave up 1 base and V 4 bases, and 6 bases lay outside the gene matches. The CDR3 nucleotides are TGTGCCAGCAGTGGACAGGGGGCCGGGTGGAACACTGAAGCTTTCTTT. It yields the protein CASSGQGAGWNTEAFF.